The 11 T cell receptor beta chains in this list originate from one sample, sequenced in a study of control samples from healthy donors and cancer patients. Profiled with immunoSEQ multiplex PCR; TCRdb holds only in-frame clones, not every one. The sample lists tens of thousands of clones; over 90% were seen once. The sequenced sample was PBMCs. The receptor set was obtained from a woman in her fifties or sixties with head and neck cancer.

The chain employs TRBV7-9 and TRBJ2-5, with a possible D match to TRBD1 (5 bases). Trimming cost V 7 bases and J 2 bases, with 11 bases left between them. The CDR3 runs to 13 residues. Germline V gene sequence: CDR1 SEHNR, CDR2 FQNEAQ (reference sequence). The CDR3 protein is CASTRQIQETQYF. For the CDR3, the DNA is TGTGCCAGCACCCGACAGATTCAAGAGACCCAGTACTTC.

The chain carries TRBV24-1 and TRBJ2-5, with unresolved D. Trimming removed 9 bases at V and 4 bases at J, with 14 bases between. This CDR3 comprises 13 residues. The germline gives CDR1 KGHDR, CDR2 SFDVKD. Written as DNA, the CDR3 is TGTGCCACCTCTCTGGGGTTTTCAGAGACCCAGTACTTC. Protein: CATSLGFSETQYF.

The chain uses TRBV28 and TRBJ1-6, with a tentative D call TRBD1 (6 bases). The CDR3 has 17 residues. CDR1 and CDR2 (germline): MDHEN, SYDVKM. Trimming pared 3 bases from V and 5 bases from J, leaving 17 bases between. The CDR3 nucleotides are TGTGCCAGCAGTTTCCGCCCCGGGAGGACAGATAATTCACCCCTCCACTTT. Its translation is CASSFRPGRTDNSPLHF.

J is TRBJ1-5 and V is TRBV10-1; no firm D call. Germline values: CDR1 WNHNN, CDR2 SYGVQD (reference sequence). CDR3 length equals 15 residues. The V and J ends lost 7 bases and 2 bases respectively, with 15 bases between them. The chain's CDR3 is CASIDPVKRNQPQHF. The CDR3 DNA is TGCGCCAGCATCGACCCGGTCAAGCGCAATCAGCCCCAGCATTTT.

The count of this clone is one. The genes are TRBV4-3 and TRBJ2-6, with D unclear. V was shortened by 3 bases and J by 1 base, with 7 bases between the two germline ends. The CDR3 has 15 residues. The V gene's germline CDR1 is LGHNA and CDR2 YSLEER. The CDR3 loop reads CASSHPGSGANVLTF. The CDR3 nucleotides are TGCGCCAGCAGCCACCCTGGGTCTGGGGCCAACGTCCTGACTTTC.

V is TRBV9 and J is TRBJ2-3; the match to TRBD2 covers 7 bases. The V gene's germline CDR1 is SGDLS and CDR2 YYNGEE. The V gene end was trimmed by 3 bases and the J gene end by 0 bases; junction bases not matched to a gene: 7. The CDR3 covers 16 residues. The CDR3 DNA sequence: TGTGCCAGCAGCGCCCAGGGAGCGGGGAGCACAGATACGCAGTATTTT. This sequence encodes CASSAQGAGSTDTQYF.

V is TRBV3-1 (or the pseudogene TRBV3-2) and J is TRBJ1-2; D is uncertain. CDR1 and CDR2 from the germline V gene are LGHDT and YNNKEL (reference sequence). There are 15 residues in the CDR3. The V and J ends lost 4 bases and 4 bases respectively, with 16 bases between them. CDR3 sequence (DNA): TGTGCCAGCAGCCCTCTCGGGGTGGTGGGCTATGGCTACACCTTC. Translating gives CASSPLGVVGYGYTF.

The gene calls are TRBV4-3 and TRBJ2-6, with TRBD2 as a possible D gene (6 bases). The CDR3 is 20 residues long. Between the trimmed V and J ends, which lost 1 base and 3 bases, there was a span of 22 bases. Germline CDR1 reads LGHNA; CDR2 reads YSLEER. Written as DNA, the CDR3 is TGCGCCAGCAGCCAAGGTGGGGGGTTTGTTTGGAAAGGTGGGGCCAACGTCCTGACTTTC. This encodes CASSQGGGFVWKGGANVLTF.

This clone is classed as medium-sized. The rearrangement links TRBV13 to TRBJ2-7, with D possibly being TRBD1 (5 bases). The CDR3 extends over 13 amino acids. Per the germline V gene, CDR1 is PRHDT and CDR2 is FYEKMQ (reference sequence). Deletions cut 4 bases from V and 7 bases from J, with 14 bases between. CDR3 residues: CASSSDTAREQYF. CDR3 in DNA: TGTGCCAGCAGCTCGGACACAGCCAGAGAGCAGTACTTC.

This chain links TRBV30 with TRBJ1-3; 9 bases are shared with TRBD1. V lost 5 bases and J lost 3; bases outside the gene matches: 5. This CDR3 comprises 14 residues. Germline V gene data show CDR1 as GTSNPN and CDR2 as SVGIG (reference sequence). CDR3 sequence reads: CAWEDRGYGNTIYF. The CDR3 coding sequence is TGTGCCTGGGAGGACAGGGGCTATGGAAACACCATATATTTT.

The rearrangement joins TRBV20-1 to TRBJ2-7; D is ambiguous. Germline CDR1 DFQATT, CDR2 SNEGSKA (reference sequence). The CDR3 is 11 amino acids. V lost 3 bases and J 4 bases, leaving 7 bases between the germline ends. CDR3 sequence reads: CSARGPYEQYF. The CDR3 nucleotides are TGCAGTGCTAGGGGTCCGTACGAGCAGTACTTC.